These 19 T cell receptor beta chains were sequenced from one sample in a study of Graves' ophthalmopathy and Graves' hyperthyroidism. RNA transcripts were the template, and TCR beta CDR3 regions were amplified from them. The authors performed first-round RT-PCR with HTBI primers and then a second-round multiplex PCR. TCRdb re-analysed the multiplex PCR reads in MiXCR, keeping a single row per CDR3 protein. The table lists about 220,000 distinct CDR3 sequences, about a fifth of them singletons. Specimen: peripheral blood. The receptor source for this set is a woman between 50 and 59 years old with Graves' ophthalmopathy.

The chain links TRBV19 to TRBJ1-1, with no clear D. V dropped 1 base and J dropped 1 base, with 7 bases sitting between them. Germline values: CDR1 LNHDA, CDR2 SQIVND (reference sequence). This CDR3 has 14 amino acids. The CDR3: CASSIAPTNTEAFF. The CDR3 nucleotides read TGTGCCAGTAGTATAGCTCCCACGAACACTGAAGCTTTCTTT.

This clonotype has at least ten counts. Given a much more abundant clone one base away, this may be a read error. V and J are TRBV6-2 or TRBV6-3 and TRBJ1-1; D uncertain. This CDR3 comprises 14 residues. With 7 bases removed from V and 4 bases from J, the gap between germline ends came to 16 bases. From germline, CDR1 is MNHEY and CDR2 SVGEGT. CDR3 amino acids: CASTPFVPSTEAFF. CDR3 DNA: TGTGCCAGCACCCCGTTTGTACCGAGCACTGAAGCTTTCTTT.

This clonotype has a count of ten or more. In nucleotides, the CDR3 is TGTGCCAGCAGTTTAAGGCAGGGCTATGGCTACACCTTC. This sequence encodes CASSLRQGYGYTF. This sequence joins TRBV27 and TRBJ1-2; the D gene is possibly TRBD1 (5 bases). V gave up 2 bases and J gave up 4 bases, with 8 bases separating them. The CDR3 runs to 13 residues. The germline V gene encodes CDR1 MNHEY and CDR2 SMNVEV (reference sequence).

The CDR3 region is CASSPGASGVEQYF. The DNA of the CDR3 is TGTGCCAGCAGCCCCGGGGCTAGCGGGGTTGAGCAGTACTTC. V gene TRBV28 combines with J gene TRBJ2-7, with 9 bases matching TRBD2. This CDR3 comprises 14 residues. Germline CDR1 and CDR2: MDHEN and SYDVKM. After removal of 6 bases from V and 7 bases from J, the junction contained 10 bases not matched to a gene.

This sequence joins TRBV12-5 and TRBJ1-5; no clear D gene. V lost 2 bases and J lost 6, with 2 bases in between. This CDR3 comprises 11 residues. The germline V gene encodes CDR1 LGHNT and CDR2 FRNRAP. DNA for the CDR3: TGTGCTAGTGGTTTGTCTCAGCCCCAGCATTTT. As protein: CASGLSQPQHF.

Comments on this clonotype: It is unclear where the CDR3 begins or ends on the DNA, so no DNA is shown, and the CDR3 is as TCRdb lists it. The chain combines TRBV24-1 with TRBJ2-2; the table names TRBD1, a call not compared with the DNA. Germline V gives CDR1 KGHDR, CDR2 SFDVKD. The CDR3 is 16 amino acids in total, end residues counted. CDR3 amino acids: CASSTRDRGPPGSCFF.

J is TRBJ2-2 and V is TRBV4-1, with 7 bases aligning to TRBD1. Germline CDR1 and CDR2: MGHRA and YSYEKL. Unmatched junction bases numbered 5, after V lost 1 base and J lost 3 bases. The CDR3 totals 16 residues. CDR3 coding DNA: TGCGCCAGCAGCCAAGTTGTAGGGGGCTACACCGGGGAGCTGTTTTTT. As protein: CASSQVVGGYTGELFF.

This clonotype was detected ten times or more. The rearrangement uses TRBV12-3 or TRBV12-4 and TRBJ2-7, with D possibly matching TRBD1 (6 bases). V was shortened by 2 bases and J by 6 bases, with 11 bases between the two germline ends. This CDR3 has 13 residues. CDR3 in amino acids: CASSLTGIREQYF. The CDR3 DNA reads TGTGCCAGCAGTTTAACAGGGATACGCGAGCAGTACTTC.

This clonotype came up many times. V usage is TRBV7-2 and J usage is TRBJ2-7, with 8 bases matching TRBD1. Germline CDR1 is SGHTA and CDR2 is FQGNSA. V shed 2 bases, J shed 3 bases, and the junction held 3 bases outside the gene matches. This CDR3 contains 14 residues. The CDR3 nucleotides are TGTGCCAGCAGCTTACAAACAGGGGGCTACGAGCAGTACTTC. Its translation is CASSLQTGGYEQYF.

This clonotype was recorded at least ten times. The chain uses TRBV5-1 and TRBJ1-2; D is perhaps TRBD1 (6 bases). Germline CDR1 is SGHRS and CDR2 is YFSETQ. Trimming left V 7 bases short and J 0 bases short, with 10 bases between. This CDR3 is 13 amino acids long. The CDR3 region is CASRGQANYGYTF. The CDR3 DNA follows: TGCGCCAGCCGGGGGCAGGCTAACTATGGCTACACCTTC.

This clonotype was observed many times. V is TRBV27 and J is TRBJ2-5, with a tentative D call TRBD2 (6 bases). The CDR3 is 15 amino acids. Germline CDR1 reads MNHEY; CDR2 reads SMNVEV (reference sequence). Between the trimmed V and J ends, which lost 3 bases and 4 bases, there was a span of 15 bases. CDR3 sequence: CASSFQQGTRETQYF. CDR3 sequence (DNA): TGTGCCAGCAGTTTCCAACAAGGGACTCGAGAGACCCAGTACTTC.

The rearrangement links TRBV7-8 to TRBJ2-7; maybe TRBD1 (6 bases). Between the trimmed V and J ends, which lost 2 bases and 6 bases, there was a span of 14 bases. The CDR3 spans 14 residues. In germline, CDR1 is SGHVS, CDR2 FQNEAQ. The CDR3 sequence: CASSLPDRRSEQYF. DNA of the CDR3: TGTGCCAGCAGCTTACCGGACAGAAGGAGCGAGCAGTACTTC.

At least ten counts were recorded for this clonotype. V usage is TRBV6-1 and J usage is TRBJ1-2, with D possibly being TRBD1 (6 bases). This CDR3 is 11 amino acids long. With 6 bases removed from V and 6 bases from J, the gap between germline ends came to 8 bases. The germline gives CDR1 MNHNS, CDR2 SASEGT. This CDR3 reads CASSDRHGYTF. The CDR3 DNA is TGTGCCAGCAGCGACAGGCATGGCTACACCTTC.

This clonotype was counted ten times or more. The CDR3 DNA sequence: TGTGCCAGCAGTAGAGGGGGACAGCCCCAGCATTTT. Translation gives CASSRGGQPQHF. This chain joins TRBV28 and TRBJ1-5; D may be TRBD1 (6 bases). Trimming removed 5 bases from V and 7 bases from J, with 9 bases in between. CDR3 size: 12 residues. Germline V gene sequence: CDR1 MDHEN, CDR2 SYDVKM.

This clonotype has ten or more counts. The chain uses TRBV2 and TRBJ1-2; D uncertain. V gave up 2 bases and J gave up 2 bases, with 3 bases separating them. The CDR3 length is 12 residues. Germline V gene sequence: CDR1 SNHLY, CDR2 FYNNEI. CDR3 DNA sequence: TGTGCCAGCAGTGAACGAAACTATGGCTACACCTTC. Translated: CASSERNYGYTF.

In this sample, this clonotype turned up once. The V call is TRBV4-1, the J call TRBJ1-6; 8 bases map to TRBD1. J lost 7 bases, V lost 1 base, and 6 bases had no gene match. CDR1 is MGHRA, CDR2 YSYEKL, per germline. The CDR3 is 16 residues long. The CDR3 sequence: CASSQGQGALNSPLHF. The CDR3 DNA reads as TGCGCCAGCAGCCAAGGTCAGGGGGCATTGAATTCACCCCTCCACTTT.

Note on this clonotype: Since a much larger clone is just one base distant, this may be a read error. The chain is built from TRBV11-2 and TRBJ1-1, with TRBD1 as a possible D gene (6 bases). CDR1 and CDR2 from the germline V gene are SGHAT and FQNNGV. This CDR3 region has 11 residues. With 4 bases removed from V and 11 bases from J, the gap between germline ends came to 11 bases. The CDR3 loop reads CASSSEGVAFF. CDR3 nucleotide sequence: TGTGCCAGCAGCTCAGAGGGGGTTGCTTTCTTT.

This clonotype came up many times. The V gene is TRBV28, the J gene TRBJ1-1; no clear D gene. The CDR3 is 19 amino acids. The germline V and J ends were trimmed by 7 bases and 4 bases, with 31 bases remaining between them. Germline values: CDR1 MDHEN, CDR2 SYDVKM. CDR3 in amino acids: CASTKQFFGPATQTTEAFF. The CDR3 DNA is TGTGCCAGCACCAAGCAGTTTTTCGGTCCGGCTACCCAGACCACTGAAGCTTTCTTT.

This clonotype was picked up many times. Relative to the germline gene, one junction end is altered; a read error may explain this. The chain employs TRBV2 and TRBJ2-5; TRBD1 is a possible D gene (5 bases). The germline V gene has CDR1 SNHLY and CDR2 FYNNEI. This CDR3 has 12 residues. CDR3 in amino acids: CASSRTQGTQYF. DNA for the CDR3: TGTGCCAGCAGTAGGACACAAGGGACCCAGTACTTC.